These 17 T cell receptor beta chains were all obtained from the same sample, sequenced in a study of CXCR3-negative and CXCR3-positive naive CD8 T cells. TRB cDNA libraries were made by UMI-labeled 5' RACE. TCRdb re-called the 5' RACE reads, yielding one record per CDR3 amino acid sequence without DNA. This sample carries 130,000 or so distinct CDR3 sequences, with approximately 0.29% going to the ten biggest clones. The source material was naive CXCR3- CD8+ T cells from blood. The subset here: CD45RO-CCR7+CD27+CD95- naive CD8+ T cells lacking CXCR3 (TNR3-). All receptors derive from a human donor in good health. Some clones in this sample may be carry-over from other donors' samples.

The chain carries TRBV2 and TRBJ2-3; with no DNA, the TCRdb D assignment of TRBD2 cannot be verified. The germline V gene encodes CDR1 SNHLY and CDR2 FYNNEI. The CDR3 is made up of 14 amino acids. This CDR3 is CAILRTGAADTQYF.

This chain uses TRBV7-8 with TRBJ2-1; the TCRdb D gene call, TRBD1, has no DNA to confirm it. Germline CDR1 and CDR2: SGHVS and FQNEAQ. This CDR3 region has 17 residues. The CDR3 loop reads CASSLYSWRQGYNEQFF.

The genes are TRBV29-1 and TRBJ2-6. Germline V gene sequence: CDR1 SQVTM, CDR2 ANQGSEA. The CDR3 extends over 15 amino acids. Here the CDR3 reads CSGLLTGLGANVLTF.

The chain couples TRBV4-1 to TRBJ1-4; TCRdb lists TRBD1, though no DNA is available to test this call. Germline CDR1 is MGHRA and CDR2 is YSYEKL. CDR3 length: 17 residues. The CDR3 sequence: CASSQSTTTQGNEKLFF.

J is TRBJ2-7 and V is TRBV7-6; absent DNA, TCRdb's TRBD1 call cannot be checked. CDR1 and CDR2 from the germline V gene are SGHVS and FNYEAQ. The CDR3 runs to 15 residues. The chain's CDR3 is CASSLGQLKSYEQYF.

V usage is TRBV7-9 and J usage is TRBJ2-3; the D gene TCRdb calls, TRBD2, cannot be checked with no DNA. Looked up from germline, CDR1 is SEHNR and CDR2 is FQNEAQ (reference sequence). The CDR3 runs to 16 residues. This chain's CDR3 is CASSSRLAGDTDTQYF.

This sequence joins TRBV29-1 and TRBJ2-2. From germline, CDR1 is SQVTM and CDR2 ANQGSEA. CDR3 size: 14 residues. The CDR3 reads CSVGARRNTGELFF.

The V and J genes are TRBV7-9 and TRBJ1-4. Germline-derived CDR1 and CDR2 are SEHNR and FQNEAQ (reference sequence). The CDR3 sequence is 16 residues long. CDR3 sequence: CASSSLSAATNEKLFF.

This clonotype is called medium-sized (0.01 to 0.1%) based on its frequency. The chain carries TRBV7-9 and TRBJ2-1; lacking DNA, the TRBD1 call made by TCRdb goes unchecked. Germline CDR1 and CDR2: SEHNR and FQNEAQ (reference sequence). The CDR3 covers 13 residues. CDR3 amino acids: CASSSPDGNEQFF.

The V gene is TRBV12-3 or TRBV12-4, the J gene TRBJ2-7. The CDR3 runs to 14 residues. This CDR3 reads CASSLASEPYEQYF.

This chain connects TRBV5-1 to TRBJ1-2. This CDR3 is built from 15 residues. Per germline, CDR1 SGHRS and CDR2 YFSETQ. CDR3 in amino acids: CASSLGQGNNYGYTF.

The chain recombines TRBV5-1 with TRBJ2-2. Germline lookup yields CDR1 SGHRS and CDR2 YFSETQ. CDR3 length equals 15 residues. CDR3 in amino acids: CASSFFSGSTGELFF.

The chain is built from TRBV27 and TRBJ2-7. CDR1 and CDR2 from the germline V gene are MNHEY and SMNVEV (reference sequence). The CDR3 loop spans 13 amino acids. This CDR3 is CASSLTLWGEQYF.

The chain recombines TRBV28 with TRBJ2-5; the TRBD2 assignment by TCRdb is unverifiable without DNA. Per germline, CDR1 MDHEN and CDR2 SYDVKM. This CDR3 contains 18 residues. CDR3 sequence reads: CASSPGLADGGDQETQYF.

This chain uses TRBV5-6 with TRBJ2-3. The CDR3 runs 15 residues. In germline, CDR1 is SGHDT, CDR2 YYEEEE. CDR3 region: CASSLTELSTDTQYF.

V and J are TRBV5-1 and TRBJ2-7; checking the TCRdb D call of TRBD1 is not possible without DNA. The CDR3 length is 13 residues. Per germline, CDR1 SGHRS and CDR2 YFSETQ. The CDR3 is CASSLGPDYEQYF.

The CDR3 here is CASSPGQETQYF. This chain connects TRBV18 to TRBJ2-5. The CDR3 spans 12 residues. The germline CDR1 and CDR2 sequences are KGHSH and LQKENI.